This note documents a single TCR beta chain sequence. One entry per CDR3 protein, called by TCRdb with MiXCR from the 5' RACE reads. This sample carries under 400,000 distinct CDR3 sequences, approximately 8.8% of them seen once, and the ten largest clones take roughly 8.9%. This CDR3 is built from 15 residues. V was pared by 5 bases and J by 1 base, with 4 bases of the junction left unmatched. Germline loops: CDR1 SGHNT, CDR2 YENEEA. This sample was taken from a study of identical twins. This chain uses TRBV11-3 with TRBJ2-2, with 7 bases aligning to TRBD1. The specimen sequenced was naive T cells sorted from blood. The TCR originated in a woman aged 45-59 years in good health. For the CDR3, the DNA is TGTGCCAGCAGCGGGCGGACAGGGAACACCGGGGAGCTGTTTTTT. Translation gives CASSGRTGNTGELFF.